This T cell receptor (beta chain) was identified during a study of T cell responses to AZD1222 COVID-19 vaccine. Points from the study as a whole: CD4 TCRs linked to vaccination spanned spike, dominating at 160-218 and 743-854.

The CDR3 totals 13 residues. V lost 5 bases, J lost 5 bases, and 1 base stayed unmatched. CDR1 MNHEY and CDR2 SVGAGI come from the germline V gene. In regard to this clone: Its antigen is not identified.

Here immunoSEQ multiplex PCR was the method, and the copy in TCRdb shows in-frame clones only, minus some. The sample gives approximately 190,000 clones, approximately 90% of which show up once; nearly 1% is in the top ten. This specimen was peripheral blood, taken on day 0 of AZD1222 vaccination. The receptor comes from an adult in good health. V is TRBV6-5 and J is TRBJ1-5; 9 positions agree with TRBD1. DNA for the CDR3: TGTGCCAGCAGTCGGGACAGGGATCAGCCCCAGCATTTT. Translation: CASSRDRDQPQHF.